This T cell receptor beta chain stems from a study of blood T cell repertoires in COVID-19. Study in general: PBMCs, B-cell-depleted T cells, or T cells provided the cDNA or gDNA that made up the material.

Profiling relied on immunoSEQ multiplex PCR, and the TCRdb table lists in-frame clones only, not all of them. The profile shows 35,000 to 45,000 clones, 70% to 90% of them singletons. V was shortened by 6 bases and J by 9 bases, with 14 bases between the two germline ends. This CDR3 is 12 amino acids long. Germline V gene lookup returns CDR1 SGDLS and CDR2 YYNGEE. The chain is built from TRBV9 and TRBJ2-3, with D maybe TRBD2 (5 bases). This sequence was found in a human donor in a cohort sampled during active COVID-19. Sequences were obtained from peripheral blood. The CDR3 nucleotides read TGTGCCAGCATGGGCGATGAGGGAACGCAGTATTTT. As protein: CASMGDEGTQYF.